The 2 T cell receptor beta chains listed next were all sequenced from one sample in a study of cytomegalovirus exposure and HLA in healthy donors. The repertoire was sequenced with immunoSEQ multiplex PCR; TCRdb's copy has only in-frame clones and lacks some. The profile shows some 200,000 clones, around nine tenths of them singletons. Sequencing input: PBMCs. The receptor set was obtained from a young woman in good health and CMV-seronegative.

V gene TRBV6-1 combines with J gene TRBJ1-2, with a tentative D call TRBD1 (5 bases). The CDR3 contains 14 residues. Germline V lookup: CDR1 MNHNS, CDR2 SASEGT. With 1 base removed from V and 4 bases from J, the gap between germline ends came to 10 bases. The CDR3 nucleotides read TGTGCCAGCAGTGAAGGCGGGGGGTTCTATGGCTACACCTTC. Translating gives CASSEGGGFYGYTF.

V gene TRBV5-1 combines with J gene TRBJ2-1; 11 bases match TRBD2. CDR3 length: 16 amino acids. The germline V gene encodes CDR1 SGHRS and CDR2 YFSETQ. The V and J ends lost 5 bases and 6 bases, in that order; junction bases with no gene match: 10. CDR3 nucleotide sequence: TGCGCCAGCAGATCCGACCGACTAGCGGGACGCAATGAGCAGTTCTTC. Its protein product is CASRSDRLAGRNEQFF.